Listed here is a single T cell receptor (beta chain). This sample was taken from a study of blood T cell repertoires in COVID-19. Overall study context: Nucleic acid was either cDNA or gDNA, and it came from T cells, B-cell-depleted T cells, or PBMCs.

In the authors' methods: Reference gene primer amplification gave estimated nucleated cell counts. The table came from immunoSEQ multiplex PCR; TCRdb's copy has only in-frame clones and leaves some out. The D gene and trimming were derived from the DNA, and the V and J assignments and clone size from that table. The sample carries around 150,000 clones, 82% recorded once. The Seattle site enrolled patients during active infection and followed them longitudinally. The sample comprised peripheral blood. This sequence was found in a woman aged 40 to 50 with COVID-19, enrolled during active disease.

The CDR3: CASSVGLAAGLEQFF. For the CDR3, the DNA is TGTGCCAGCAGCGTAGGCCTAGCAGCGGGGTTAGAGCAGTTCTTC. The chain joins TRBV9 to TRBJ2-1; TRBD2 matches 7 bases. The trim removed 0 bases at V and 10 bases at J, leaving 10 bases unmatched. Germline CDR1 SGDLS, CDR2 YYNGEE. This CDR3 has 15 residues.